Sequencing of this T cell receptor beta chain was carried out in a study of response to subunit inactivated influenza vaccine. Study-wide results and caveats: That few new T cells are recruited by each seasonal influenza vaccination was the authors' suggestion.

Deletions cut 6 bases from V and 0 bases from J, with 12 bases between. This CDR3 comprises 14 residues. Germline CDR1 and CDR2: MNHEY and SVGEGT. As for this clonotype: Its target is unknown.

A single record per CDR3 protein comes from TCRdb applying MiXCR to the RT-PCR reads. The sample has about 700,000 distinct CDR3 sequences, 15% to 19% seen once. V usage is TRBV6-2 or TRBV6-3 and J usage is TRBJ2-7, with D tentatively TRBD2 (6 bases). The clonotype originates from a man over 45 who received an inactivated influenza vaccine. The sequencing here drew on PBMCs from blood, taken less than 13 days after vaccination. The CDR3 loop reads CASRLLARSYEQYF. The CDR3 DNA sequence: TGTGCCAGCAGGCTACTAGCCCGCTCCTACGAGCAGTACTTC.